Given below is one TCR beta chain in context. This specimen comes from a study of cytomegalovirus exposure and HLA in healthy donors. PCR used 60 Vbeta primers and 13 Jbeta primers. The repertoire was sequenced with immunoSEQ multiplex PCR; TCRdb's copy has only in-frame clones and lacks some. The sample records 100,000 to 150,000 clones, 74% being singletons. The CDR3 totals 15 residues. V shed 5 bases and J shed 2 bases, with 15 bases lying between them. Per the germline V gene, CDR1 is MNHEY and CDR2 is SMNVEV (reference sequence). What was sequenced was PBMCs. This TCR derives from a man aged 40-49 years in good health and CMV-seropositive. The genes are TRBV27 and TRBJ1-1; no clear D. The CDR3 DNA sequence: TGTGCCAGCAGTATCGACACGGGAGGTAACACTGAAGCTTTCTTT. Protein product: CASSIDTGGNTEAFF.